This entry concerns a single T cell receptor beta chain. Its matching antigen is unknown. The sample is drawn from a study of siplizumab effects on memory and regulatory T cells. Findings and limits, study-wide: Solely a minor proportion of alloreactive clones could be assigned to unstimulated subsets. Only a minority of proliferating CD4+ or CD8+ clones had an assignable naive or memory phenotype, with roughly 75-95% lacking one.

This CDR3 has 16 residues. V shed 4 bases, J shed 7 bases, and the junction held 11 bases outside the gene matches. In germline, CDR1 is LGHNA, CDR2 YNFKEQ. Profiled with immunoSEQ multiplex PCR; TCRdb holds only in-frame clones, not every one. The top ten clones hold under 2% of a sample with over 80,000 clones, 87% of them seen once. The specimen sequenced was Tregs sorted from blood. The sequence was collected from a human donor in good health. This chain uses TRBV4-2 with TRBJ1-5, with TRBD1 matching over 9 bases. The CDR3 reads CASSLGTGTRDQPQHF. In nucleotides, the CDR3 is TGTGCCAGCAGCCTCGGGACAGGGACGCGGGACCAGCCCCAGCATTTT.